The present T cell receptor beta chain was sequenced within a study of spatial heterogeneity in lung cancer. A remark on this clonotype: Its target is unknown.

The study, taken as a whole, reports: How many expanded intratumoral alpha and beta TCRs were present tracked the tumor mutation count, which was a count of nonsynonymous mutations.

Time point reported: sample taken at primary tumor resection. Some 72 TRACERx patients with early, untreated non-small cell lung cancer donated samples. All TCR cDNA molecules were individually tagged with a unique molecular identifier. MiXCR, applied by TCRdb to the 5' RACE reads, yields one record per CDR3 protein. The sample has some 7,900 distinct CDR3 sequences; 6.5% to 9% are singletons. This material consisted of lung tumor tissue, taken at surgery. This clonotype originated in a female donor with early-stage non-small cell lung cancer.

CDR3 protein: CASSEVAGGHYEQYF. The CDR3 region has the DNA TGTGCCAGCAGTGAGGTGGCGGGAGGACACTACGAGCAGTACTTC. J is TRBJ2-7 and V is TRBV6-4; TRBD2 aligns across 8 bases. CDR3 length: 15 residues. V was clipped by 3 bases and J by 3 bases; unmatched bases: 7. Per the germline V gene, CDR1 is MRHNA and CDR2 is SNTAGT.